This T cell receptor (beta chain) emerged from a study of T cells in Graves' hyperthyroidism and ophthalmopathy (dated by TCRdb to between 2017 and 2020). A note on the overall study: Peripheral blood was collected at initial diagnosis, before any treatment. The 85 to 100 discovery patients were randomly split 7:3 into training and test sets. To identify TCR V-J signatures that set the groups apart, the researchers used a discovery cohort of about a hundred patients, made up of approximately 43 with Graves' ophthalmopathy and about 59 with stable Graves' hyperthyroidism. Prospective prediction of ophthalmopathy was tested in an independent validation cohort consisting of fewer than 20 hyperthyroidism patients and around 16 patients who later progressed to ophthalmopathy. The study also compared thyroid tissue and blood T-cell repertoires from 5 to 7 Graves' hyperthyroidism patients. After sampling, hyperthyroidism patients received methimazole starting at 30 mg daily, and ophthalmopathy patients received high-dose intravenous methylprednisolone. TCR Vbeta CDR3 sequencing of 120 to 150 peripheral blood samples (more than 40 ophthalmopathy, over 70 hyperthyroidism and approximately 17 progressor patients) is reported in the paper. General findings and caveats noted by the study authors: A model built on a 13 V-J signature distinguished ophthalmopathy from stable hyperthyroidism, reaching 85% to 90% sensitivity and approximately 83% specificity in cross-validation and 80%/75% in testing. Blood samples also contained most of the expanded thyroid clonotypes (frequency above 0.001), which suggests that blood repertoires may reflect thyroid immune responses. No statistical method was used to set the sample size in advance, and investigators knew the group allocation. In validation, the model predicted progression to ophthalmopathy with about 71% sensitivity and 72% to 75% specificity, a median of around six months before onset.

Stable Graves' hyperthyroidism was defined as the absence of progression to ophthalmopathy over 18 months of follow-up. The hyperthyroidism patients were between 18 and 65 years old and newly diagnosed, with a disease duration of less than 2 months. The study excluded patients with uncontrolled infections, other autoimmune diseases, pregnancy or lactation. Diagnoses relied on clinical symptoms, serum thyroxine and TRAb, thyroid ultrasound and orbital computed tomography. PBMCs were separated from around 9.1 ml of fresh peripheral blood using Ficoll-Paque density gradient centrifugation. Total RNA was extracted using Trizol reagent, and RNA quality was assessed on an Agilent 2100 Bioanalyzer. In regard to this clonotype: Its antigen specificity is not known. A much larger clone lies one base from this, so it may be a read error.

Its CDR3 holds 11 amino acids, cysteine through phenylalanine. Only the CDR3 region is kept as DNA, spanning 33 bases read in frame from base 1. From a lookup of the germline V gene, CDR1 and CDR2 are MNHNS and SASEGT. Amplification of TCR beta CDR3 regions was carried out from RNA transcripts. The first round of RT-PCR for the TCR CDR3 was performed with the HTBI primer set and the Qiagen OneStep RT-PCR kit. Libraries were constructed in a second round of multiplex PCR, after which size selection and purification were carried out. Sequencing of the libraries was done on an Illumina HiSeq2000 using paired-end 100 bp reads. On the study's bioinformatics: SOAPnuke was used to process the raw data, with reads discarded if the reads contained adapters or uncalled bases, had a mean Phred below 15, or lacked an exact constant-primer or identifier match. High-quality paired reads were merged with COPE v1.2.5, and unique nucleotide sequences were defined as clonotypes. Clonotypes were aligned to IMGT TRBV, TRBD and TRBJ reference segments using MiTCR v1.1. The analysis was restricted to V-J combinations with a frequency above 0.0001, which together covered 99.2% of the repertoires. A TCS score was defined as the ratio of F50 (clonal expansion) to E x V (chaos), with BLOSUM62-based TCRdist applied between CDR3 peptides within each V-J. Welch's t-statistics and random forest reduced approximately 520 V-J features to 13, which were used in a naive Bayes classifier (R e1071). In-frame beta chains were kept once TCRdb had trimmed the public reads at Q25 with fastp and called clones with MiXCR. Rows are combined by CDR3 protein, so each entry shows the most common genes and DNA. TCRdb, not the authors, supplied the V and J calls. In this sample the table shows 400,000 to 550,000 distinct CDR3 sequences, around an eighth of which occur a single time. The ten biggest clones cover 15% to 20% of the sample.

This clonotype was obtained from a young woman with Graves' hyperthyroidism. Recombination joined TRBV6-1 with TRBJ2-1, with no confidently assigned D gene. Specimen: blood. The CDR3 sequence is CTSSLRSEQFF. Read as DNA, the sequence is TGTACCAGCAGTCTCAGAAGTGAGCAGTTCTTC.